The entry below gives a single T cell receptor beta chain sequence along with its context. No antigen is known for it. These data originate in a study of cytomegalovirus exposure and HLA in healthy donors. Study results and caveats: Later on, analysis showed that most CMV-associated TCR beta chains appeared to be HLA-restricted. Among the most significant clusters, several appeared linked to common viral pathogens in a later analysis. High specificity and sensitivity for cytomegalovirus status were reported for the classifier. The authors assumed roughly uniform sequencing depth across donors for presence/absence analyses.

The CDR3 consists of 14 residues. V gave up 2 bases and J gave up 7 bases; unmatched junction bases: 5. From germline, CDR1 is KGHSH and CDR2 LQKENI. PCR used 60 Vbeta primers and 13 Jbeta primers. Assay: immunoSEQ multiplex PCR; the TCRdb copy retains only in-frame clones and omits some. Among 80,000 or so clones listed, around 70% were seen once. The chain employs TRBV18 and TRBJ1-2; 9 nucleotides line up with TRBD1. The sequence came from a man younger than 45 in good health and CMV-seropositive. What was sequenced was PBMCs. The CDR3 loop is CASSPTGTGSGYTF. CDR3 nucleotides: TGTGCCAGCTCACCAACCGGGACAGGGTCTGGCTACACCTTC. The variable domain in full, completed from reference TRBV18 and TRBJ1-2, reads NAGVMQNPRHLVRRRGQEARLRCSPMKGHSHVYWYRQLPEEGLKFMVYLQKENIIDESGMPKERFSAEFPKEGPSILRIQQVVRGDSAAYFCASSPTGTGSGYTFGSGTRLTVV.